The entry below gives a single TCR beta chain sequence along with its context. Its cognate antigen is unknown. This table comes from immunoSEQ multiplex PCR, and its TCRdb copy is limited to in-frame clones, with some not included. Of 100,000 to 150,000 clones listed, just over 90% were seen once; the top ten hold 0.9% to 1.2%. The data belong to a study of T cell responses to AZD1222 COVID-19 vaccine. Overall study results and limits: Spike-specific TCR breadth and depth rose after two AZD1222 doses. Only a handful of individuals given AZD1222 were seropositive at baseline.

Germline V lookup: CDR1 LGHNA, CDR2 YNFKEQ. V was pared by 5 bases and J by 4 bases, with 5 bases of the junction left unmatched. The length of the CDR3 is 13 residues. The sample in question was peripheral blood, obtained 28 days after the second AZD1222 dose. The V call is TRBV4-2, the J call TRBJ2-7; 7 bases align to TRBD2. The receptor was isolated from an adult who received the AZD1222 COVID-19 vaccine. This chain's CDR3 is CASSYGTTYEQYF. The CDR3 nucleotides read TGTGCCAGCAGCTACGGGACTACTTACGAGCAGTACTTC.